One sample yielded the 30 T cell receptor beta chains listed below, sequenced in a study of OX40 agonist ivuxolimab in advanced cancers. Sequencing used immunoSEQ multiplex PCR; TCRdb keeps in-frame clones, though not all of them. The sample yields around 100,000 clones, approximately 90% seen once. This specimen was CD4+ or CD8+ T cells sorted from blood, taken in a trial of the OX40 agonist ivuxolimab. The receptors stem from an adult with an advanced solid tumor such as melanoma, head and neck, liver or kidney cancer.

Remarks on this clone: In the same sample, other DNA sequences code for this CDR3. CDR3 coding DNA: TGCAGCGTTGATCCAGGGCAGGGCTACGAGCAGTACTTC. It specifies CSVDPGQGYEQYF. J is TRBJ2-7 and V is TRBV29-1; D might be TRBD1 (5 bases). This CDR3 region has 13 residues. The ends were cut back, 3 bases at V and 3 bases at J, with 12 bases in the middle. Germline CDR1 and CDR2: SQVTM and ANQGSEA.

The chain links TRBV7-9 to TRBJ2-5, with 8 bases identical to TRBD2. Germline-derived CDR1 and CDR2 are SEHNR and FQNEAQ (reference sequence). The CDR3 is made up of 15 amino acids. V shed 1 base and J 4 bases; nucleotides not matched to a gene: 5. CDR3 amino acids: CASSLVPTSGETQYF. The CDR3 DNA reads as TGTGCCAGCAGCTTAGTCCCCACTAGCGGAGAGACCCAGTACTTC. The variable domain in full, completed from reference TRBV7-9 and TRBJ2-5, reads DTGVSQNPRHKITKRGQNVTFRCDPISEHNRLYWYRQTLGQGPEFLTYFQNEAQLEKSRLLSDRFSAERPKGSFSTLEIQRTEQGDSAMYLCASSLVPTSGETQYFGPGTRLLVL.

The chain recombines TRBV7-2 with TRBJ2-3; 7 bases fit TRBD2. The germline gives CDR1 SGHTA, CDR2 FQGNSA. Germline trimming cut 3 bases from V and 3 bases from J; bases unmatched to any gene: 9. The CDR3 is 16 residues long. The CDR3 is CASSFRGRVGTDTQYF. CDR3 nucleotides: TGTGCCAGCAGCTTTCGCGGGAGAGTCGGGACAGATACGCAGTATTTT.

CDR3 in DNA: TGCGCCAGCAGTGACGAACGGAACACTGAAGCTTTCTTT. The encoded protein is CASSDERNTEAFF. V is TRBV10-2 and J is TRBJ1-1; D ambiguous. This CDR3 spans 13 amino acids. Germline V gene sequence: CDR1 WSHSY, CDR2 SAAADI. Trimming took off 3 bases at V and 1 base at J, with 6 bases between the two ends.

This CDR3 reads CASSLAQGDYEQYF. The CDR3 DNA sequence: TGTGCCAGCAGCTTAGCGCAGGGCGACTACGAGCAGTACTTC. The chain joins TRBV7-2 to TRBJ2-7; possibly TRBD1 for D (5 bases). The CDR3 consists of 14 residues. CDR1 is SGHTA, CDR2 FQGNSA, per germline. Trimming shortened V by 0 bases and J by 3 bases, and 9 bases separated the two germline ends.

CDR3 nucleotide sequence: TGTGCCAGCAGCTATCAGGTCACCCTTGGCGAGCAGTACTTC. Protein sequence: CASSYQVTLGEQYF. The chain employs TRBV28 and TRBJ2-7, with D hard to call. V lost 6 bases to trimming and J lost 6 bases, with 18 bases between them. The CDR3 length is 14 residues. CDR1 and CDR2 (germline): MDHEN, SYDVKM.

Here the CDR3 DNA reads TGTGCCAGCAGCCGGGACGGCGTAGGTGGAAACACCATATATTTT. Protein: CASSRDGVGGNTIYF. The rearrangement links TRBV2 to TRBJ1-3; a possible D gene is TRBD1 (5 bases). V dropped 6 bases and J dropped 3 bases, with 15 bases sitting between them. The CDR3 is made up of 15 amino acids. CDR1 SNHLY and CDR2 FYNNEI come from the germline V gene.

The CDR3 nucleotides read TGCGCCAGCAGCTTGGCCCCGGACAGGGGGGTCGAGACCCAGTACTTC. Translation: CASSLAPDRGVETQYF. V usage is TRBV5-1 and J usage is TRBJ2-5; 10 bases align to TRBD1. J gave up 5 bases and V 0 bases, and 7 bases lay outside the gene matches. Germline CDR1 and CDR2: SGHRS and YFSETQ. The CDR3 is 16 residues long.

The chain carries TRBV28 and TRBJ1-3; D might be TRBD1 (5 bases). Looked up from germline, CDR1 is MDHEN and CDR2 is SYDVKM. This CDR3 spans 19 amino acids. Trimming left V 7 bases short and J 3 bases short, with 28 bases between. CDR3 in amino acids: CASKRDMAKGGVYGNTIYF. CDR3 in DNA: TGTGCCAGCAAAAGAGATATGGCAAAAGGAGGGGTATATGGAAACACCATATATTTT.

The rearrangement joins TRBV7-2 to TRBJ1-2; D not certain. CDR1 and CDR2 (germline): SGHTA, FQGNSA. The CDR3 is 14 amino acids. V shed 4 bases and J shed 4 bases, with 13 bases lying between them. CDR3 sequence (DNA): TGTGCCAGCAGCTCCAATTCCATCGGCTATGGCTACACCTTC. Translated: CASSSNSIGYGYTF. The whole variable domain, filled in from reference TRBV7-2 and TRBJ1-2, reads GAGVSQSPSNKVTEKGKDVELRCDPISGHTALYWYRQSLGQGLEFLIYFQGNSAPDKSGLPSDRFSAERTGGSVSTLTIQRTQQEDSAVYLCASSSNSIGYGYTFGSGTRLTVV.

The chain is built from TRBV4-2 and TRBJ2-3, with 10 positions matching TRBD2. J was trimmed by 7 bases and V by 0 bases; bases with no gene match: 13. The germline CDR1 and CDR2 sequences are LGHNA and YNFKEQ. This CDR3 contains 18 residues. The CDR3 is CASSQDFPWLAGENTQYF. The CDR3 DNA follows: TGTGCCAGCAGCCAAGATTTCCCCTGGCTAGCGGGAGAGAATACGCAGTATTTT.

In its sample, this clone was seen once. The chain has TRBV15 and TRBJ1-5, with 7 bases fitting TRBD1. J gave up 6 bases and V 5 bases, and 7 bases lay outside the gene matches. Germline CDR1 and CDR2: LNHNV and YYDKDF (reference sequence). This CDR3 comprises 14 residues. This CDR3 is CATSGQAPGQPQHF. For the CDR3, the DNA is TGTGCCACCAGCGGACAGGCCCCGGGTCAGCCCCAGCATTTT.

This sequence joins TRBV6-5 and TRBJ1-2, with 9 bases lining up with TRBD1. V trimming: 8 bases; J trimming: 8 bases; junction bases outside the gene matches: 12. The V gene's germline CDR1 is MNHEY and CDR2 SVGAGI. The CDR3 spans 14 residues. CDR3 in amino acids: CASGTGNFPLGYTF. Written as DNA, the CDR3 is TGTGCCAGCGGGACAGGGAATTTTCCTTTGGGCTACACCTTC.

A few counts support this clone. The V and J genes are TRBV18 and TRBJ1-5; D gene ambiguous. V was clipped by 6 bases and J by 3 bases, with 12 bases between them. Germline-derived CDR1 and CDR2 are KGHSH and LQKENI. The CDR3 is 14 amino acids. The CDR3 loop is CASSSSSANQPQHF. CDR3 nucleotides: TGTGCCAGCTCCTCTTCCTCAGCCAATCAGCCCCAGCATTTT.

This chain joins TRBV7-9 and TRBJ1-1; D possibly corresponds to TRBD1 (5 bases). The CDR3 extends over 15 amino acids. Germline-derived CDR1 and CDR2 are SEHNR and FQNEAQ (reference sequence). The V end lost 5 bases, the J end lost 0 bases, and 13 bases lay between the germline ends. The CDR3 region is CASSGRGVMNTEAFF. DNA of the CDR3: TGTGCCAGCAGCGGGAGGGGAGTCATGAACACTGAAGCTTTCTTT.

The chain employs TRBV6-6 and TRBJ2-7; either TRBD1 or TRBD2 may fit D (5 bases each). Looked up from germline, CDR1 is MNHNY and CDR2 is SVGAGI (reference sequence). Trimming cost V 2 bases and J 4 bases, with 9 bases left between them. The CDR3 consists of 13 residues. The DNA for the CDR3 is TGTGCCAGCAGTTACCGGGACCCTTACGAGCAGTACTTC. It translates to CASSYRDPYEQYF.

The chain has TRBV2 and TRBJ2-7; D is possibly TRBD2 (6 bases). The ends were cut back, 4 bases at V and 3 bases at J, with 13 bases in the middle. Germline V gene sequence: CDR1 SNHLY, CDR2 FYNNEI. The CDR3 extends over 14 amino acids. The CDR3 region has the DNA TGTGCCAGCAGTGTTTACGGGAGCCTCTACGAGCAGTACTTC. Its translation is CASSVYGSLYEQYF.

The J gene is TRBJ1-3, the V gene TRBV28, with 7 bases fitting TRBD1. The germline gives CDR1 MDHEN, CDR2 SYDVKM. The CDR3 loop spans 18 amino acids. Trimming removed 6 bases from V and 0 bases from J; junction bases left unmatched: 14. The CDR3 DNA is TGTGCCAGCAGAGCGAAGCCGGGACAGATTTACTCTGGAAACACCATATATTTT. This codes for CASRAKPGQIYSGNTIYF.

This sequence joins TRBV7-2 and TRBJ1-3, with TRBD1 matching 10 bases. CDR1 is SGHTA, CDR2 FQGNSA, per germline. The CDR3 has 17 residues. V shed 5 bases, J shed 0 bases, and the junction held 7 bases outside the gene matches. The DNA for the CDR3 is TGTGCCAGCAGCCGACAGGGGGCGCGTAACTCTGGAAACACCATATATTTT. As protein: CASSRQGARNSGNTIYF.

This chain links TRBV19 with TRBJ1-2; D remains unclear. Trimming removed 6 bases at V and 4 bases at J, with 21 bases between. The CDR3 is made up of 16 amino acids. Germline V gene lookup returns CDR1 LNHDA and CDR2 SQIVND (reference sequence). The CDR3 here is CASSPSLQKAIYGYTF. The DNA for the CDR3 is TGTGCCAGTAGCCCCTCCCTACAGAAAGCAATCTATGGCTACACCTTC.

V gene TRBV4-1 combines with J gene TRBJ2-6; 12 bases map to TRBD1. The CDR3 covers 18 residues. Germline assignment: CDR1 MGHRA and CDR2 YSYEKL. Losses at the gene ends were 2 bases for V and 3 bases for J; bases not matched to a gene: 5. Written as DNA, the CDR3 is TGCGCCAGCAGCCAAAAGGGACAGGGGGCGCGTGGGGCCAACGTCCTGACTTTC. Translated, it gives CASSQKGQGARGANVLTF.

J is TRBJ1-2 and V is TRBV19; D might be TRBD1 (5 bases). The CDR3 has 13 residues. Germline V gene sequence: CDR1 LNHDA, CDR2 SQIVND (reference sequence). Trimming removed 7 bases at V and 3 bases at J, with 12 bases between. CDR3 DNA: TGTGCCAGTACCGTCACGACAGACTATGGCTACACCTTC. Translation gives CASTVTTDYGYTF.

V is TRBV19 and J is TRBJ2-1, with TRBD2 matching over 12 bases. Germline CDR1 is LNHDA and CDR2 is SQIVND (reference sequence). The junction had 7 bases not matched to a gene; V was cut back by 6 bases and J by 7 bases. This CDR3 comprises 15 residues. Here the CDR3 DNA reads TGTGCCAGTAGGGTCCTAGCGGGAGGGCGGAATGAGCAGTTCTTC. This encodes CASRVLAGGRNEQFF.

This sequence joins TRBV5-1 and TRBJ2-7; a weak D match, TRBD2 (6 bases). The V and J ends lost 0 bases and 6 bases respectively, with 13 bases between them. The CDR3 consists of 14 residues. CDR1 is SGHRS, CDR2 YFSETQ, per germline. In nucleotides, the CDR3 is TGCGCCAGCAGCTTGGACAGGCCAGCGGGCGAGCAGTACTTC. Translated: CASSLDRPAGEQYF.

V usage is TRBV19 and J usage is TRBJ2-1; D not certain. This CDR3 is built from 14 residues. Germline CDR1 LNHDA, CDR2 SQIVND (reference sequence). Trimming left V 6 bases short and J 6 bases short, with 15 bases between. CDR3 DNA: TGTGCCAGTAGCAACGGGTGGACGGGCAATGAGCAGTTCTTC. Encoded protein: CASSNGWTGNEQFF.

The rearrangement links TRBV7-2 to TRBJ2-4, with a tentative D call TRBD1 (5 bases). Germline CDR1 SGHTA, CDR2 FQGNSA. This CDR3 contains 13 residues. The ends were cut back, 3 bases at V and 7 bases at J, with 10 bases in the middle. The CDR3 here is CASSFQGPNIQYF. CDR3 DNA sequence: TGTGCCAGCAGCTTCCAGGGCCCCAACATTCAGTACTTC.

The chain couples TRBV18 to TRBJ2-1; D not certain. Germline V CDR1 and CDR2: KGHSH, LQKENI. V was trimmed by 2 bases and J by 10 bases, leaving 12 bases between them. The CDR3 loop spans 13 amino acids. The CDR3 DNA is TGTGCCAGCTCACCATTCTTAGATCCCGAGCAGTTCTTC. Its translation: CASSPFLDPEQFF.

Note on this clone: Other DNA sequences in the sample encode the same CDR3. The CDR3 nucleotides are TGTGCCAGCAGCGCTGGGGTCTACGAGCAGTACTTC. It yields the protein CASSAGVYEQYF. The chain couples TRBV28 to TRBJ2-7, with unresolved D. The CDR3 contains 12 residues. Trimming pared 6 bases from V and 3 bases from J, leaving 9 bases between. Germline V gene sequence: CDR1 MDHEN, CDR2 SYDVKM.

This clone turned up a few times. The chain links TRBV7-9 to TRBJ1-1; 7 nucleotides line up with TRBD1. The J segment lost 0 bases and the V segment lost 3 bases, leaving 4 bases of the junction unmatched. The CDR3 has 15 residues. The germline CDR1 and CDR2 sequences are SEHNR and FQNEAQ (reference sequence). The CDR3 loop reads CASSFTGTVNTEAFF. For the CDR3, the DNA is TGTGCCAGCAGCTTTACCGGGACAGTGAACACTGAAGCTTTCTTT. Together with reference TRBV7-9 and TRBJ1-1, the CDR3 gives the full variable domain: DTGVSQNPRHKITKRGQNVTFRCDPISEHNRLYWYRQTLGQGPEFLTYFQNEAQLEKSRLLSDRFSAERPKGSFSTLEIQRTEQGDSAMYLCASSFTGTVNTEAFFGQGTRLTVV.

This clone has only one observation. This chain joins TRBV7-6 and TRBJ2-2; D not certain. CDR1 and CDR2 from the germline V gene are SGHVS and FNYEAQ. The V and J ends lost 3 bases and 1 base respectively, with 6 bases between them. The CDR3 extends over 14 amino acids. In nucleotides, the CDR3 is TGTGCCAGCAGCTTCAAGTGGAACACCGGGGAGCTGTTTTTT. Amino acids: CASSFKWNTGELFF.